One and the same sample provided the 13 T cell receptor beta chains below, sequenced in a study of blood T cell repertoires in COVID-19. Some clones are missing from TCRdb's copy, which holds only in-frame ones; the method was immunoSEQ multiplex PCR. The sample consists of 300,000 to 400,000 clones, approximately 87% of them appearing once. Sequenced input: peripheral blood. These receptors originate from a woman aged 25 to 39 with COVID-19, enrolled during active disease.

This sequence joins TRBV10-3 and TRBJ1-6; D is possibly TRBD1 (5 bases). The germline V gene encodes CDR1 ENHRY and CDR2 SYGVKD. The V end was cut by 6 bases, the J end by 6 bases, with 12 bases between. There are 14 residues in the CDR3. As DNA, the CDR3 is TGTGCCATCAGAGGGGAAGACTTTAATTCACCCCTCCACTTT. Translation gives CAIRGEDFNSPLHF.

The chain couples TRBV18 to TRBJ1-1; D unresolved. V dropped 4 bases and J dropped 5 bases, with 14 bases sitting between them. This CDR3 spans 14 amino acids. Per the germline V gene, CDR1 is KGHSH and CDR2 is LQKENI. The chain's CDR3 is CASSQRAGETEAFF. The CDR3 nucleotides read TGTGCCAGCTCACAGAGGGCCGGGGAAACTGAAGCTTTCTTT.

J is TRBJ1-3 and V is TRBV6-5; D gene unclear. Germline CDR1 reads MNHEY; CDR2 reads SVGAGI. The V gene lost 4 bases and the J gene lost 0 bases, with 13 bases spanning the gap. This CDR3 contains 16 residues. The CDR3 DNA reads TGTGCCAGCAGTTCTACATCCGGGATCTCTGGAAACACCATATATTTT. It codes for CASSSTSGISGNTIYF.

The J gene is TRBJ1-5, the V gene TRBV28; tentatively, D is TRBD1 (5 bases). The germline V gene encodes CDR1 MDHEN and CDR2 SYDVKM. V lost 6 bases and J lost 5, with 11 bases in between. This CDR3 contains 13 residues. In DNA form, the CDR3 reads TGTGCCAGCAGAGTAATCAGGGATCAGCCCCAGCATTTT. It encodes CASRVIRDQPQHF. Full variable domain (missing parts from reference TRBV28 and TRBJ1-5): DVKVTQSSRYLVKRTGEKVFLECVQDMDHENMFWYRQDPGLGLRLIYFSYDVKMKEKGDIPEGYSVSREKKERFSLILESASTNQTSMYLCASRVIRDQPQHFGDGTRLSIL.

This rearrangement joins TRBV19 to TRBJ2-2, with D perhaps matching TRBD1 (6 bases). Per the germline V gene, CDR1 is LNHDA and CDR2 is SQIVND (reference sequence). CDR3 length: 16 residues. The V end was cut by 7 bases, the J end by 0 bases, with 15 bases between. The CDR3 here is CASTQAGATNTGELFF. As DNA, the CDR3 is TGTGCCAGTACCCAAGCAGGGGCCACGAACACCGGGGAGCTGTTTTTT.

The gene calls are TRBV2 and TRBJ1-1; 11 bases align to TRBD1. The V gene end was trimmed by 2 bases and the J gene end by 0 bases; junction bases not matched to a gene: 2. The CDR3 runs to 16 residues. Germline V gives CDR1 SNHLY, CDR2 FYNNEI. CDR3 sequence (DNA): TGTGCCAGCAGTGAATGGACAGGGGGCATGAACACTGAAGCTTTCTTT. Protein: CASSEWTGGMNTEAFF.

The rearrangement joins TRBV7-2 to TRBJ2-3; 8 nucleotides align to TRBD1. The CDR3 consists of 14 residues. V was clipped by 4 bases and J by 4 bases; unmatched bases: 4. The V gene's germline CDR1 is SGHTA and CDR2 FQGNSA. CDR3: CASSSLDRADTQYF. The CDR3 nucleotides are TGTGCCAGCAGCTCGCTGGACAGGGCAGATACGCAGTATTTT.

The rearrangement links TRBV19 to TRBJ1-1; 9 positions agree with TRBD1. Unmatched junction bases numbered 7, after V lost 4 bases and J lost 4 bases. The CDR3 extends over 15 amino acids. The germline V gene encodes CDR1 LNHDA and CDR2 SQIVND (reference sequence). The chain's CDR3 is CASSTQQGAGTEAFF. CDR3 DNA: TGTGCCAGTAGTACCCAACAGGGGGCTGGCACTGAAGCTTTCTTT.

This rearrangement joins TRBV7-2 to TRBJ2-5; 11 nucleotides align to TRBD2. V was clipped by 2 bases and J by 1 base; unmatched bases: 3. CDR1 and CDR2 (germline): SGHTA, FQGNSA. This CDR3 comprises 16 residues. CDR3 coding DNA: TGTGCCAGCAGCTTATTTAGCGGGAGGGCCCAAGAGACCCAGTACTTC. Protein sequence: CASSLFSGRAQETQYF.

The chain is built from TRBV4-1 and TRBJ2-1; 8 bases are shared with TRBD2. The CDR3 sequence is 16 residues long. V lost 4 bases, J lost 0 bases, and 5 bases stayed unmatched. Germline V CDR1 and CDR2: MGHRA, YSYEKL. In DNA form, the CDR3 reads TGCGCCAGCAGCCGTGTAGCGGGAAGCTCCTACAATGAGCAGTTCTTC. Its protein is CASSRVAGSSYNEQFF.

The chain combines TRBV7-2 with TRBJ2-7; 15 nucleotides align to TRBD2. J lost 6 bases, V lost 4 bases, and 1 base had no gene match. The germline V gene has CDR1 SGHTA and CDR2 FQGNSA. The CDR3 has 14 residues. CDR3 region: CASSWGLAGGEQYF. CDR3 sequence (DNA): TGTGCCAGCAGCTGGGGACTAGCGGGAGGCGAGCAGTACTTC.

The V call is TRBV25-1, the J call TRBJ2-7; 12 bases are a match to TRBD2. The CDR3 loop spans 17 amino acids. In germline, CDR1 is MGHDK, CDR2 SYGVNS. V gave up 8 bases and J gave up 4 bases; unmatched junction bases: 15. Here the CDR3 reads CASSPGGLLAGGYEQYF. DNA for the CDR3: TGTGCCAGCTCACCCGGAGGCCTACTAGCGGGAGGATACGAGCAGTACTTC.

The chain combines TRBV12-5 with TRBJ1-1; TRBD1 agrees at 10 bases. The length of the CDR3 is 16 residues. The V gene end was trimmed by 3 bases and the J gene end by 4 bases; junction bases not matched to a gene: 8. Germline loops: CDR1 LGHNT, CDR2 FRNRAP. The CDR3 DNA is TGTGCTAGTGGTTTCCCCCGGACAGGGGGGATCACTGAAGCTTTCTTT. It translates to CASGFPRTGGITEAFF.